The next 16 T cell receptor beta chains were all read from a single sample in a study of cytomegalovirus exposure and HLA in healthy donors. The primer mix had 60 Vbeta and 13 Jbeta primers. The method was immunoSEQ multiplex PCR; TCRdb's version includes in-frame clones alone and lacks a portion of them. The sample carries just over 150,000 clones, roughly 84% recorded once. The source material was PBMCs. The source of these receptors is a man aged 18-30 years in good health and CMV-seronegative.

This chain uses TRBV2 with TRBJ2-1, with D possibly being TRBD2 (5 bases). V was trimmed by 7 bases and J by 5 bases, leaving 15 bases between them. This CDR3 region has 14 residues. Germline V gene data show CDR1 as SNHLY and CDR2 as FYNNEI. CDR3 region: CASNDQRIDNEQFF. The CDR3 region has the DNA TGTGCCAGCAACGACCAGCGGATCGACAATGAGCAGTTCTTC.

The V gene is TRBV10-3, the J gene TRBJ1-3, with D maybe TRBD1 (5 bases). CDR1 and CDR2 (germline): ENHRY, SYGVKD. The CDR3 has 15 amino acids. With 5 bases removed from V and 0 bases from J, the gap between germline ends came to 11 bases. The CDR3 nucleotides read TGTGCCATCAGTATCGCAGGGAACTCTGGAAACACCATATATTTT. Amino acids: CAISIAGNSGNTIYF.

CDR3 region: CASSLGSTIYNEQFF. CDR3 DNA sequence: TGTGCCAGCAGCTTGGGCAGCACTATTTACAATGAGCAGTTCTTC. V and J are TRBV5-6 and TRBJ2-1; D gene ambiguous. Trimming shortened V by 0 bases and J by 4 bases, and 11 bases separated the two germline ends. The CDR3 consists of 15 residues. Germline V gives CDR1 SGHDT, CDR2 YYEEEE.

The sample holds one count of this clone. CDR3 region: CASSYDRPYEQYF. In DNA form, the CDR3 reads TGTGCCAGCAGTTACGACAGGCCCTACGAGCAGTACTTC. J is TRBJ2-7 and V is TRBV28; D may be TRBD1 (6 bases). The CDR3 has 13 amino acids. V was shortened by 4 bases and J by 2 bases, with 9 bases between the two germline ends. Germline loops: CDR1 MDHEN, CDR2 SYDVKM. The whole variable domain, remainder taken from reference TRBV28 and TRBJ2-7, is DVKVTQSSRYLVKRTGEKVFLECVQDMDHENMFWYRQDPGLGLRLIYFSYDVKMKEKGDIPEGYSVSREKKERFSLILESASTNQTSMYLCASSYDRPYEQYFGPGTRLTVT.

This clone was counted a single time. The genes are TRBV19 and TRBJ1-5; tentatively, D is TRBD1 (6 bases). V dropped 6 bases and J dropped 8 bases, with 14 bases sitting between them. CDR3 size: 13 residues. Germline CDR1 is LNHDA and CDR2 is SQIVND (reference sequence). CDR3 bases: TGTGCCAGTAGATCCACAGGGCGCGAGCCCCAGCATTTT. Amino acids: CASRSTGREPQHF. Based on the CDR3 plus reference TRBV19 and TRBJ1-5, the full variable domain is DGGITQSPKYLFRKEGQNVTLSCEQNLNHDAMYWYRQDPGQGLRLIYYSQIVNDFQKGDIAEGYSVSREKKESFPLTVTSAQKNPTAFYLCASRSTGREPQHFGDGTRLSIL.

The V call is TRBV10-3, the J call TRBJ2-4; TRBD1 agrees at 8 bases. CDR3 length equals 13 residues. Germline CDR1 is ENHRY and CDR2 is SYGVKD. Trimming cost V 4 bases and J 9 bases; bases outside gene matches: 5. The CDR3 coding sequence is TGTGCCATCAGTGTTGACAGGGGCGGCATTCAGTACTTC. Translating gives CAISVDRGGIQYF.

The genes are TRBV28 and TRBJ1-2; D is undetermined. Looked up from germline, CDR1 is MDHEN and CDR2 is SYDVKM. V was pared by 3 bases and J by 0 bases, with 11 bases between. The CDR3 length is 15 residues. The CDR3 sequence: CASSFGLGTNYGYTF. Written as DNA, the CDR3 is TGTGCCAGCAGTTTTGGGCTGGGCACTAACTATGGCTACACCTTC.

The chain uses TRBV7-2 and TRBJ1-2; D remains ambiguous. CDR1 is SGHTA and CDR2 is FQGNSA in the germline V gene. Trimming shortened V by 4 bases and J by 8 bases, and 20 bases separated the two germline ends. The CDR3 extends over 15 amino acids. The CDR3 coding sequence is TGTGCCAGCAGCTCGAAAGGAGGAACGGGGTTCGGCTACACCTTC. This translates into CASSSKGGTGFGYTF.

This sequence joins TRBV28 and TRBJ1-4; 7 nucleotides align to TRBD1. The length of the CDR3 is 15 residues. CDR1 and CDR2 (germline): MDHEN, SYDVKM. V was clipped by 5 bases and J by 8 bases; unmatched bases: 11. This chain's CDR3 is CASSPRGGTVEKLFF. Here the CDR3 DNA reads TGTGCCAGCAGTCCCCGAGGTGGGACAGTGGAAAAACTGTTTTTT.

The CDR3 loop is CASSPQGGGGTYEQYF. The CDR3 DNA follows: TGTGCCAGCAGCCCCCAGGGAGGGGGAGGAACCTACGAGCAGTACTTC. The chain recombines TRBV7-2 with TRBJ2-7; maybe TRBD2 (7 bases). Trimming removed 5 bases at V and 2 bases at J, with 19 bases between. The CDR3 contains 16 residues. In germline, CDR1 is SGHTA, CDR2 FQGNSA.

This chain uses TRBV7-9 with TRBJ2-1, with D possibly matching TRBD2 (7 bases). This CDR3 region has 12 residues. V lost 3 bases, J lost 12 bases, and 12 bases lay in between. Germline V lookup: CDR1 SEHNR, CDR2 FQNEAQ (reference sequence). CDR3 sequence reads: CASSLGGATQFF. The CDR3, as DNA: TGTGCCAGCAGCTTGGGGGGGGCTACGCAGTTCTTC.

This sequence joins TRBV9 and TRBJ2-1, with 9 positions matching TRBD2. Germline loops: CDR1 SGDLS, CDR2 YYNGEE. The CDR3 has 18 amino acids. Germline trimming cut 0 bases from V and 3 bases from J; bases unmatched to any gene: 10. The CDR3 loop reads CASSVATGGTSHYNEQFF. Written as DNA, the CDR3 is TGTGCCAGCAGCGTAGCTACCGGTGGGACTAGCCACTACAATGAGCAGTTCTTC.

The rearrangement uses TRBV27 and TRBJ2-3; a weak D match, TRBD1 (5 bases). The CDR3 runs 16 residues. Germline V gives CDR1 MNHEY, CDR2 SMNVEV (reference sequence). V lost 6 bases, J lost 0 bases, and 16 bases lay in between. CDR3 nucleotides: TGTGCCAGCAGACTCCAGGGCGGTCGTAGCACAGATACGCAGTATTTT. It is translated as CASRLQGGRSTDTQYF.

J is TRBJ1-2 and V is TRBV28; D is unresolved. The germline CDR1 and CDR2 sequences are MDHEN and SYDVKM. The V end lost 1 base, the J end lost 6 bases, and 21 bases lay between the germline ends. This CDR3 is 17 amino acids long. CDR3 DNA: TGTGCCAGCAGTTTATTACCTCTGAGGAGGAGGGAACATGGCTACACCTTC. Translating gives CASSLLPLRRREHGYTF.

The chain links TRBV28 to TRBJ2-2; 7 positions match TRBD2. The CDR3 has 14 amino acids. V was pared by 5 bases and J by 5 bases, with 5 bases of the junction left unmatched. Germline V gene lookup returns CDR1 MDHEN and CDR2 SYDVKM. As DNA, the CDR3 is TGTGCCAGCAGTAAATCACTAGCGACCGGGGAGCTGTTTTTT. It encodes CASSKSLATGELFF.

This clone has a single count. The chain links TRBV5-1 to TRBJ1-1; D is unclear. Germline V gene sequence: CDR1 SGHRS, CDR2 YFSETQ. V gave up 0 bases and J gave up 1 base, with 13 bases separating them. The CDR3 is 16 residues long. The CDR3 region has the DNA TGCGCCAGCAGCTTGGTGGGAGGCAGCCGGAACACTGAAGCTTTCTTT. This translates into CASSLVGGSRNTEAFF.